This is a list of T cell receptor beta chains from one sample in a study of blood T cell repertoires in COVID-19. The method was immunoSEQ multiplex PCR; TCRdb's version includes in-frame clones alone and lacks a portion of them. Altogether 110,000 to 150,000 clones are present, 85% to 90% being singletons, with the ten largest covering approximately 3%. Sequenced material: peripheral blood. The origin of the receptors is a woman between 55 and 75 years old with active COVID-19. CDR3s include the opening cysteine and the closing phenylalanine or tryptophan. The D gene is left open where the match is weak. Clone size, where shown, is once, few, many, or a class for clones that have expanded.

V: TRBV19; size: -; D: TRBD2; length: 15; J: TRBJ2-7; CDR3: CASSKGGLRLYEQYF; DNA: TGTGCCAGTAGTAAGGGAGGGCTGAGGCTCTACGAGCAGTACTTC
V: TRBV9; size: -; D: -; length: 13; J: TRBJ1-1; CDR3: CASSVGTNTEAFF; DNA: TGTGCCAGCAGCGTAGGAACAAACACTGAAGCTTTCTTT
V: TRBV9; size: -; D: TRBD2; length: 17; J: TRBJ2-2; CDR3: CASSVNGLAGGFGELFF; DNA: TGTGCCAGCAGCGTAAATGGACTAGCGGGAGGGTTCGGGGAGCTGTTTTTT
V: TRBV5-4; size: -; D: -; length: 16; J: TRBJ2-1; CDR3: CASSFWLASSIDEQFF; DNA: TGTGCCAGCAGCTTCTGGCTAGCCTCTTCTATCGATGAGCAGTTCTTC
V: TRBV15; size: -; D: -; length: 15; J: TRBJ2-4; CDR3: CATSRDAGGINIQYF; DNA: TGTGCCACCAGCAGGGACGCCGGCGGGATCAACATTCAGTACTTC
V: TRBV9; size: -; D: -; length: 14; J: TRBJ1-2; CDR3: CASSVEYKSYGYTF; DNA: TGTGCCAGCAGCGTAGAATACAAGTCCTATGGCTACACCTTC
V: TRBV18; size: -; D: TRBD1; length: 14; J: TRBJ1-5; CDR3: CASSPGTVNQPQHF; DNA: TGTGCCAGCTCACCAGGGACAGTCAATCAGCCCCAGCATTTT
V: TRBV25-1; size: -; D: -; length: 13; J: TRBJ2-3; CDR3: CASSKTSTDTQYF; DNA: TGTGCCAGCAGCAAGACTAGCACAGATACGCAGTATTTT
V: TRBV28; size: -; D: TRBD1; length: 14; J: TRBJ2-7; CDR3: CASSLRAGGGEQYF; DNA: TGTGCCAGCAGTTTACGGGCAGGGGGCGGCGAGCAGTACTTC
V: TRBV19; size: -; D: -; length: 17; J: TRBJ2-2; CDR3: CASSMRVTGVNTGELFF; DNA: TGTGCCAGTAGTATGAGGGTGACGGGAGTCAACACCGGGGAGCTGTTTTTT
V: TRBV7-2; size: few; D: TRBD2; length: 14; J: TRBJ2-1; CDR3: CASSLAGGYNEQFF; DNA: TGTGCCAGCAGCTTAGCGGGGGGGTACAATGAGCAGTTCTTC
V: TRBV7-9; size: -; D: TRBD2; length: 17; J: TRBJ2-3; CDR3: CASSLGAGLAGSDTQYF; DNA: TGTGCCAGCAGCTTAGGGGCCGGACTAGCGGGTTCAGATACGCAGTATTTT
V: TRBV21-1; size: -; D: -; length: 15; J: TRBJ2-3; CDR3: CASSDQQGVEDTQYF; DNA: TGTGCCAGCAGTGATCAACAGGGTGTGGAGGATACGCAGTATTTT
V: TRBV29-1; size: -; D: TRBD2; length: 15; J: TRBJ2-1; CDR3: CSVEDILAGGGEQFF; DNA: TGCAGCGTTGAAGATATCCTAGCGGGAGGTGGTGAGCAGTTCTTC
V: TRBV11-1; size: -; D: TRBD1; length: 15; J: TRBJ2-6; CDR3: CASRSDRAGANVLTF; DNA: TGTGCCAGCAGATCCGACAGGGCTGGGGCCAACGTCCTGACTTTC
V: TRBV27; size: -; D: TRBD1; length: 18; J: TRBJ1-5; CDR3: CASPLPGQGILSNQPQHF; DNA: TGTGCCAGCCCGCTCCCGGGACAGGGGATTCTTAGCAATCAGCCCCAGCATTTT
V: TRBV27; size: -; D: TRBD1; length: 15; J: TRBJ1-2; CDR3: CASSLSGQGNYGYTF; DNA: TGTGCCAGCAGTTTATCGGGACAGGGCAACTATGGCTACACCTTC
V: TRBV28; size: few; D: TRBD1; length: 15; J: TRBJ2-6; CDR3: CASSLTGAGANVLTF; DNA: TGTGCCAGCAGTCTCACAGGGGCTGGGGCCAACGTCCTGACTTTC
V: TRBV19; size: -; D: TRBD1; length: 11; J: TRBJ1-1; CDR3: CASSYSGGAFF; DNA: TGTGCCAGTAGTTACTCAGGGGGAGCTTTCTTT
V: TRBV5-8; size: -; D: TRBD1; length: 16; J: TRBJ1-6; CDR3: CASSPTGPRFGMTLHF; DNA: TGTGCCAGCAGCCCGACAGGGCCCCGGTTCGGAATGACCCTCCACTTT
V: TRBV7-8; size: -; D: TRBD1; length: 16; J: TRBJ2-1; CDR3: CASSLPGTGAYNEQFF; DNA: TGTGCCAGCAGCTTACCCGGGACAGGGGCTTACAATGAGCAGTTCTTC
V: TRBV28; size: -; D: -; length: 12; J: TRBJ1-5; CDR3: CASSLAGQPQHF; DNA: TGTGCCAGCAGCCTAGCCGGGCAGCCCCAGCATTTT
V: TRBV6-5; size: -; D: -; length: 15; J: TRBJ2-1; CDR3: CASSPRTATYNEQFF; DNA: TGTGCCAGCAGCCCGCGGACAGCAACTTACAATGAGCAGTTCTTC
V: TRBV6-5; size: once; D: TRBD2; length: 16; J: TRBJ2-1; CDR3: CASSSGVAGTYNEQFF; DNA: TGTGCCAGCAGTTCTGGGGTAGCGGGGACCTACAATGAGCAGTTCTTC
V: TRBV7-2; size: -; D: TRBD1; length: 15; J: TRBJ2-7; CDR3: CASSLGDRPFYEQYF; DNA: TGTGCCAGCAGCTTAGGGGACAGGCCCTTTTACGAGCAGTACTTC
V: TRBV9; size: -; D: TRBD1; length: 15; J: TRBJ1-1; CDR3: CASSSTGQGSTEAFF; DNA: TGTGCCAGCAGCTCGACAGGGCAGGGGAGCACTGAAGCTTTCTTT